A single sample is the source of the 9 T cell receptor beta chains below, sequenced in a study of blood T cell repertoires in COVID-19. Assay used: immunoSEQ multiplex PCR; TCRdb lists only in-frame clones, some missing. The data contain under 300,000 clones, about 86% of them singletons. The material sequenced was peripheral blood. These receptors came from a woman of 80 years or more with acute or convalescent COVID-19.

The V call is TRBV5-6, the J call TRBJ2-7; maybe TRBD1 (5 bases). The CDR3 extends over 13 amino acids. CDR1 is SGHDT, CDR2 YYEEEE, per germline. The V and J ends lost 7 bases and 6 bases respectively, with 17 bases between them. CDR3 region: CASRPGWLGEQYF. In nucleotides, the CDR3 is TGTGCCAGCCGCCCAGGGTGGTTGGGCGAGCAGTACTTC.

The chain links TRBV10-3 to TRBJ2-7, with a tentative D call TRBD1 (5 bases). CDR1 ENHRY and CDR2 SYGVKD come from the germline V gene. Trimming removed 3 bases at V and 2 bases at J, with 17 bases between. The CDR3 is 16 amino acids. The CDR3: CAISDDLGRAAYEQYF. DNA for the CDR3: TGTGCCATCAGTGACGACCTGGGCAGGGCGGCCTACGAGCAGTACTTC.

The V call is TRBV24-1, the J call TRBJ1-2, with D perhaps matching TRBD1 (6 bases). Trimming removed 4 bases at V and 6 bases at J, with 14 bases between. Germline V lookup: CDR1 KGHDR, CDR2 SFDVKD. There are 14 residues in the CDR3. CDR3 protein: CATSERTDFDGYTF. CDR3 sequence (DNA): TGTGCCACCAGTGAACGGACAGATTTCGATGGCTACACCTTC.

The rearrangement links TRBV6-6 to TRBJ1-3; D is ambiguous. Germline lookup yields CDR1 MNHNY and CDR2 SVGAGI (reference sequence). There are 12 residues in the CDR3. V was shortened by 2 bases and J by 10 bases, with 9 bases between the two germline ends. The CDR3 region is CASSYEQSTIYF. The CDR3 nucleotides are TGTGCCAGCAGTTACGAACAGTCAACCATATATTTT.

This clone appeared once. The chain has TRBV19 and TRBJ2-6; possible D gene TRBD2, 5 bases. V was shortened by 7 bases and J by 0 bases, with 13 bases between the two germline ends. CDR1 is LNHDA and CDR2 is SQIVND in the germline V gene (reference sequence). CDR3 size: 16 residues. The CDR3 DNA reads as TGTGCCAGTACCCCCTTGGGGAGCTCTGGGGCCAACGTCCTGACTTTC. Protein: CASTPLGSSGANVLTF. Looking up the rest from reference TRBV19 and TRBJ2-6 gives the full variable domain: DGGITQSPKYLFRKEGQNVTLSCEQNLNHDAMYWYRQDPGQGLRLIYYSQIVNDFQKGDIAEGYSVSREKKESFPLTVTSAQKNPTAFYLCASTPLGSSGANVLTFGAGSRLTVL.

The CDR3 sequence: CASSFRGARETQYF. DNA of the CDR3: TGTGCCAGCAGCTTCCGGGGGGCAAGAGAGACCCAGTACTTC. The rearrangement joins TRBV7-6 to TRBJ2-5, with D perhaps TRBD2 (7 bases). Germline lookup yields CDR1 SGHVS and CDR2 FNYEAQ. V was trimmed by 3 bases and J by 4 bases, leaving 12 bases between them. This CDR3 is 14 amino acids long. The variable domain in full, with the rest retrieved from reference TRBV7-6 and TRBJ2-5, is GAGVSQSPRYKVTKRGQDVALRCDPISGHVSLYWYRQALGQGPEFLTYFNYEAQQDKSGLPNDRFSAERPEGSISTLTIQRTEQRDSAMYRCASSFRGARETQYFGPGTRLLVL.

The V and J genes are TRBV2 and TRBJ1-1; 7 bases fit TRBD1. The germline gives CDR1 SNHLY, CDR2 FYNNEI. CDR3 length equals 12 residues. The trim removed 4 bases at V and 7 bases at J, leaving 3 bases unmatched. The DNA for the CDR3 is TGTGCCAGCAGTGGACAGGGTTATGAAGCTTTCTTT. Translated, it gives CASSGQGYEAFF.

The chain is built from TRBV18 and TRBJ1-2; D not resolved. This CDR3 is built from 13 residues. Looked up from germline, CDR1 is KGHSH and CDR2 is LQKENI. Trimming pared 2 bases from V and 3 bases from J, leaving 7 bases between. In DNA form, the CDR3 reads TGTGCCAGCTCACCAAGCCTGGACTATGGCTACACCTTC. Translation gives CASSPSLDYGYTF.

The chain joins TRBV5-5 to TRBJ2-5; 8 bases fit TRBD1. Germline-derived CDR1 and CDR2 are SGHKS and YYEKEE (reference sequence). The CDR3 extends over 16 amino acids. J was trimmed by 0 bases and V by 0 bases; bases with no gene match: 4. The DNA for the CDR3 is TGTGCCAGCAGCTTGGGAGGACAGGGAGACCAAGAGACCCAGTACTTC. Protein product: CASSLGGQGDQETQYF.